Sequencing of this TCR beta chain was carried out in a study of blood T cell repertoires in COVID-19 (dated by TCRdb to about 2020). With regard to the full study: Collaborator samples came from the United States, Italy and Spain and covered acute and convalescent phases of COVID-19. The material from the prospective study consisted of cDNA or gDNA derived from T cells, B-cell-depleted T cells, or PBMCs. Subjects who had been exposed to COVID-19, were actively infected with it, or had recovered from it provided the deeply sampled blood TCRbeta repertoires that made up the dataset. A freely available public database, intended as a resource for researchers studying the immune response to SARS-CoV-2, is where the repertoires were released. Samples were obtained from the ongoing ImmuneRACE study (first 160 participants) and from approximately 1,200 subjects provided by 6 global collaborators. Nearly every sample came with metadata listing a de-identified subject ID, COVID-19 status, age in years and sex. Where HLA class I and class II types were available, the types were taken from metadata supplied by the sample provider, not from assay-based typing.

With respect to this clone: This receptor's antigen is unknown. No quality values exist for individual bases; no much larger clone is one base distant.

The immunoSEQ Assay, a bias-controlled multiplex PCR, was used to amplify TCRbeta CDR3 regions from genomic DNA. In the authors' own workflow: Within the assay, amplification of reference gene primers was used to estimate how many nucleated cells each sample contained. Sequence reads were collapsed and filtered to measure the absolute abundance of every unique TCRbeta CDR3 rearrangement. For each sample, productive Simpson clonality was calculated as the square root of Simpson's diversity index over productive rearrangements. The immuneACCESS repertoire file appears here via TCRdb, limited to in-frame rearrangements. These files lack a portion of the clones; in checked studies, under half of the deficit traces to unresolved V genes, and the cause of the others is not known. The DNA was the basis for D and trimming; V, J and clone size are from that table. The sample has some 240,000 clones on record, 65% to 85% of them singletons. Clones ranked in the top ten supply approximately 1.4% of the sample.

Another Seattle source contributed samples from volunteer blood donors who had recovered from COVID-19. Each collaborating institution followed its own protocols to collect whole blood in K2EDTA tubes. For TCRbeta analysis, collaborators shipped samples as frozen whole blood, isolated PBMCs, or DNA extracted from either of those sample types. The CDR3, from cysteine to phenylalanine, totals 18 residues. Only CDR3 DNA is held: 54 bases, read in frame from base 1. CDR1 is given as KGHDR and CDR2 as SFDVKD, both from the germline V gene. From V the trimming removes 3 bases and from J it removes 1 base, while the gene matches leave 8 bases of the junction unaccounted for. Paper-wide results and their limitations: The quantity of clinical and demographic metadata differed by source and by participant and was supplied without curation.

This sequence uses TRBV24-1 and TRBJ2-3, with 11 middle bases fitting TRBD2. The sample taken for sequencing was peripheral blood. This clonotype was obtained from a middle-aged woman who had recovered from COVID-19. The CDR3 sequence is CATSDPLGSGGGTDTQYF. The base sequence is TGTGCCACCAGTGATCCCTTGGGTAGCGGGGGGGGCACAGATACGCAGTATTTT.